Each of the 26 T cell receptor beta chains below was sequenced from the same sample in a study of T cells after yellow fever vaccination. From the 5' RACE reads, TCRdb called clonotypes with MiXCR, one entry per CDR3 protein. This repertoire shows 500,000 to 650,000 distinct CDR3 sequences, around 12% found once; its top ten account for under 15%. The sample here was PBMCs, taken on the day of the yellow fever booster vaccination. The receptors were sampled from a man aged 30 to 39 who received the YFV17D yellow fever vaccine.

This clonotype was detected only a few times. The chain links TRBV18 to TRBJ2-2; tentative D call: TRBD2 (5 bases). CDR1 KGHSH and CDR2 LQKENI come from the germline V gene. The CDR3 spans 16 residues. The V gene lost 1 base and the J gene lost 6 bases, with 15 bases spanning the gap. CDR3 sequence (DNA): TGTGCCAGCTCACCACGGAGATTGACCGGGGCCGGGGAGCTGTTTTTT. It specifies CASSPRRLTGAGELFF.

The CDR3 DNA is TGTGCCAGCAGTTACTCGGGAGGGATCACTAATGAAAAACTGTTTTTT. Its translation is CASSYSGGITNEKLFF. The chain couples TRBV6-5 to TRBJ1-4; no clear D gene. The CDR3 is made up of 16 amino acids. Trimming cost V 0 bases and J 2 bases, with 10 bases left between them. The germline V gene has CDR1 MNHEY and CDR2 SVGAGI.

This clonotype was found a few times. This chain links TRBV6-1 with TRBJ1-5; D might be TRBD1 (6 bases). Germline-derived CDR1 and CDR2 are MNHNS and SASEGT. Trimming stripped 3 bases from V and 9 bases from J, with 6 bases between. The CDR3 is 11 amino acids. Written as DNA, the CDR3 is TGTGCCAGCAGTGAGGACAGGCCCCAGCATTTT. This encodes CASSEDRPQHF.

This clonotype was seen more than once but under ten times. The rearrangement links TRBV6-1 to TRBJ2-1; D call uncertain. Germline loops: CDR1 MNHNS, CDR2 SASEGT. The CDR3 contains 16 residues. V was pared by 6 bases and J by 4 bases, with 19 bases between. This CDR3 reads CASSPIVPPKYNEQFF. CDR3 DNA sequence: TGTGCCAGCAGCCCAATAGTACCCCCCAAATACAATGAGCAGTTCTTC.

The gene calls are TRBV5-1 and TRBJ1-2, with 7 positions matching TRBD1. The CDR3 contains 15 residues. Germline V gene data show CDR1 as SGHRS and CDR2 as YFSETQ. The junction had 8 bases not matched to a gene; V was cut back by 2 bases and J by 4 bases. The CDR3 DNA reads TGCGCCAGCAGCTTCGGAGGGACAGCCATCTATGGCTACACCTTC. Translating gives CASSFGGTAIYGYTF.

This clonotype was recorded at least ten times. V gene TRBV6-2 or TRBV6-3 combines with J gene TRBJ2-1, with D perhaps TRBD2 (5 bases). V gave up 8 bases and J gave up 4 bases, with 12 bases separating them. The CDR3 has 13 residues. Germline CDR1 is MNHEY and CDR2 is SVGEGT. The CDR3 nucleotides are TGTGCCAGCCTGAGCGGCGAGTACAATGAGCAGTTCTTC. Translated: CASLSGEYNEQFF.

This clonotype was recorded a few times. The chain couples TRBV7-6 to TRBJ2-1, with 8 bases identical to TRBD1. CDR1 and CDR2 (germline): SGHVS, FNYEAQ. The CDR3 is made up of 13 amino acids. V shed 4 bases, J shed 10 bases, and the junction held 6 bases outside the gene matches. CDR3 sequence: CASSYGSGGEQFF. The CDR3 DNA reads as TGTGCCAGCAGCTACGGCTCAGGGGGCGAGCAGTTCTTC.

This sequence joins TRBV6-1 and TRBJ2-1; 7 bases are a match to TRBD2. The V gene end was trimmed by 7 bases and the J gene end by 0 bases; junction bases not matched to a gene: 15. CDR3 length equals 18 residues. Germline loops: CDR1 MNHNS, CDR2 SASEGT. The CDR3 nucleotides are TGTGCCAGCAAATTACACCGGGACTACACTAGCTCCTACAATGAGCAGTTCTTC. Its translation: CASKLHRDYTSSYNEQFF.

In its sample, this clonotype ranks as medium-sized. The chain links TRBV20-1 to TRBJ1-5; TRBD1 agrees at 12 bases. Germline V gene sequence: CDR1 DFQATT, CDR2 SNEGSKA (reference sequence). The J segment lost 7 bases and the V segment lost 7 bases, leaving 11 bases of the junction unmatched. This CDR3 region has 15 residues. The CDR3, as DNA: TGCAGTGTCCAGGGGGGACAGGGGGCTTGGCAGCCCCAGCATTTT. Translation: CSVQGGQGAWQPQHF.

In this sample, this clonotype turned up many times. J is TRBJ2-5 and V is TRBV20-1; 9 nucleotides align to TRBD2. Trimming at V came to 1 base and at J to 1 base, leaving 7 bases not matched to a gene. The length of the CDR3 is 16 residues. Germline lookup yields CDR1 DFQATT and CDR2 SNEGSKA (reference sequence). CDR3 protein: CSARAMQTSGQETQYF. The CDR3 coding sequence is TGCAGTGCTAGAGCGATGCAGACTAGCGGCCAAGAGACCCAGTACTTC.

The genes are TRBV5-1 and TRBJ2-3, with D unresolved. The V end was cut by 4 bases, the J end by 5 bases, with 14 bases between. The CDR3 is 14 residues long. Germline CDR1 is SGHRS and CDR2 is YFSETQ. The CDR3 DNA sequence: TGCGCCAGCAGCCCAAGGACGCGTGGAGATACGCAGTATTTT. This sequence encodes CASSPRTRGDTQYF.

The chain carries TRBV7-3 and TRBJ2-7, with D perhaps TRBD1 or TRBD2 (5 bases each). Germline assignment: CDR1 SGHTA and CDR2 FQGTGA. V was clipped by 0 bases and J by 5 bases, with 17 bases between them. The CDR3 covers 16 residues. CDR3 DNA: TGTGCCAGCAGCTTAACCCCGGACACCCGGGAACACGAGCAGTACTTC. The encoded protein is CASSLTPDTREHEQYF.

This clonotype has just a few counts. This rearrangement joins TRBV7-3 to TRBJ2-1, with 8 bases lining up with TRBD2. CDR3 length equals 16 residues. Per germline, CDR1 SGHTA and CDR2 FQGTGA. V trimming: 5 bases; J trimming: 7 bases; junction bases outside the gene matches: 13. The CDR3 loop reads CASSPSGGSNQNEQFF. The CDR3, as DNA: TGTGCCAGCAGCCCTTCGGGGGGGTCCAACCAGAATGAGCAGTTCTTC. Full variable domain (rest looked up from reference TRBV7-3 and TRBJ2-1): GAGVSQTPSNKVTEKGKYVELRCDPISGHTALYWYRQSLGQGPEFLIYFQGTGAADDSGLPNDRFFAVRPEGSVSTLKIQRTERGDSAVYLCASSPSGGSNQNEQFFGPGTRLTVL.

The rearrangement joins TRBV5-4 to TRBJ2-1; D uncertain. The CDR3 has 14 residues. V was trimmed by 4 bases and J by 1 base, leaving 9 bases between them. Germline lookup yields CDR1 SGHNT and CDR2 YYREEE (reference sequence). CDR3: CASSQDLSYNEQFF. CDR3 DNA sequence: TGTGCCAGCAGCCAGGACCTTTCCTACAATGAGCAGTTCTTC.

This clonotype was seen only a few times. The chain is built from TRBV4-3 and TRBJ2-1, with 8 positions matching TRBD2. Germline V lookup: CDR1 LGHNA, CDR2 YSLEER. Unmatched junction bases numbered 11, after V lost 0 bases and J lost 7 bases. The CDR3 consists of 17 residues. The CDR3 protein is CASSQERRAGGRNEQFF. CDR3 bases: TGCGCCAGCAGCCAAGAACGGAGGGCGGGAGGTCGTAATGAGCAGTTCTTC.

The V gene is TRBV4-2, the J gene TRBJ2-7; possibly TRBD2 for D (6 bases). V lost 1 base and J 0 bases, leaving 10 bases between the germline ends. This CDR3 has 15 amino acids. Germline V lookup: CDR1 LGHNA, CDR2 YNFKEQ. For the CDR3, the DNA is TGTGCCAGCAGCCAAGGTCGGGGGATCTCCTACGAGCAGTACTTC. This translates into CASSQGRGISYEQYF.

J is TRBJ2-5 and V is TRBV6-1; 7 bases match TRBD1. The CDR3 is made up of 15 amino acids. Germline V gives CDR1 MNHNS, CDR2 SASEGT. Trimming cost V 5 bases and J 5 bases; bases outside gene matches: 11. The CDR3 sequence is CASSPRPADRETQYF. The CDR3 bases are TGTGCCAGCAGTCCTCGTCCGGCGGACAGGGAGACCCAGTACTTC.

The chain links TRBV5-1 to TRBJ1-5; a weak D match, TRBD1 (6 bases). This CDR3 has 16 amino acids. Germline V CDR1 and CDR2: SGHRS, YFSETQ. V lost 4 bases and J 1 base, leaving 15 bases between the germline ends. The CDR3 DNA reads as TGCGCCAGCAGCCCGTCGACAGGCGGGAGCAATCAGCCCCAGCATTTT. Encoded protein: CASSPSTGGSNQPQHF. The full variable domain, its missing parts supplied by reference TRBV5-1 and TRBJ1-5, is KAGVTQTPRYLIKTRGQQVTLSCSPISGHRSVSWYQQTPGQGLQFLFEYFSETQRNKGNFPGRFSGRQFSNSRSEMNVSTLELGDSALYLCASSPSTGGSNQPQHFGDGTRLSIL.

The chain has TRBV20-1 and TRBJ2-3; TRBD2 is a possible D gene (6 bases). Germline assignment: CDR1 DFQATT and CDR2 SNEGSKA (reference sequence). The CDR3 is 14 residues long. Trimming pared 3 bases from V and 6 bases from J, leaving 16 bases between. The CDR3 reads CSASVIAAGDTQYF. DNA for the CDR3: TGCAGTGCTAGCGTAATAGCGGCCGGGGATACGCAGTATTTT.

The chain joins TRBV18 to TRBJ2-1, with unresolved D. Trimming removed 1 base from V and 6 bases from J, with 7 bases in between. This CDR3 spans 13 amino acids. Germline CDR1 and CDR2: KGHSH and LQKENI. The CDR3 is CASSPQTGNEQFF. CDR3 in DNA: TGTGCCAGCTCACCACAGACTGGCAATGAGCAGTTCTTC.

This clonotype was seen more than once but under ten times. The V and J genes are TRBV10-3 and TRBJ2-3; 9 bases line up with TRBD2. The germline CDR1 and CDR2 sequences are ENHRY and SYGVKD. V was clipped by 4 bases and J by 0 bases; unmatched bases: 11. The CDR3 sequence is 18 residues long. The DNA for the CDR3 is TGTGCCATCAGTGGGTCCCTTAGCGGGAGACTTAGCACAGATACGCAGTATTTT. As protein: CAISGSLSGRLSTDTQYF.

The chain employs TRBV6-5 and TRBJ1-4, with TRBD1 matching over 7 bases. CDR1 is MNHEY, CDR2 SVGAGI, per germline. The CDR3 loop spans 14 amino acids. V lost 6 bases to trimming and J lost 17 bases; unmatched junction nucleotides: 18. The CDR3 nucleotides read TGTGCCAGCAGCCACTCAGAACAGGGGATTAATACCTTTTTT. Translated, it gives CASSHSEQGINTFF.

The chain employs TRBV29-1 and TRBJ2-5, with D possibly being TRBD1 or TRBD2 (6 bases each). V was trimmed by 4 bases and J by 4 bases, leaving 19 bases between them. CDR1 and CDR2 from the germline V gene are SQVTM and ANQGSEA. CDR3 length: 15 residues. CDR3 nucleotides: TGCAGCGTTGGGCTATCGGGGGCGCCAGGAGAGACCCAGTACTTC. It encodes CSVGLSGAPGETQYF.

V is TRBV2 and J is TRBJ2-4; no clear D. The germline V and J ends were trimmed by 5 bases and 5 bases, with 4 bases remaining between them. CDR1 and CDR2 (germline): SNHLY, FYNNEI. This CDR3 region has 11 residues. The CDR3 DNA is TGTGCCAGCAGTCCCCAAAACATTCAGTACTTC. The encoded protein is CASSPQNIQYF.

This clonotype appeared a few times. J is TRBJ2-7 and V is TRBV9; TRBD2 matches 11 bases. CDR1 and CDR2 from the germline V gene are SGDLS and YYNGEE. Losses at the gene ends were 0 bases for V and 4 bases for J; bases not matched to a gene: 6. CDR3 length: 16 residues. As DNA, the CDR3 is TGTGCCAGCAGCGTAGAAGGGACTAGCGGCTTTTACGAGCAGTACTTC. It specifies CASSVEGTSGFYEQYF.

The chain carries TRBV6-5 and TRBJ2-4, with TRBD2 matching 9 bases. Germline V CDR1 and CDR2: MNHEY, SVGAGI. V was clipped by 5 bases and J by 9 bases; unmatched bases: 2. The length of the CDR3 is 12 residues. CDR3 nucleotide sequence: TGTGCCAGCAGTGTTAGCGGGGGCATTCAGTACTTC. Its translation is CASSVSGGIQYF.